This is a list of T cell receptor beta chains from one sample in a study of CD8 T cells in ankylosing spondylitis. TCRdb processed the 5' RACE reads anew with MiXCR; each CDR3 protein has one entry. The sample includes about 450,000 distinct CDR3 sequences, roughly 26% of them seen just once. The material sequenced was blood, either unsorted or a sorted T cell fraction (not recorded which). All receptors come from a male donor with ankylosing spondylitis. Both conserved end residues are part of each CDR3. A D gene is named only where the DNA matches it firmly. Clone size appears in some rows only: once, few, many, or a class for an expanded clone.

CDR3aa: CAIARAATDTQYF; CDR3nt: TGTGCCATCGCCCGGGCAGCAACAGATACTCAGTATTTT; d_gene: .; abundance: .; len: 13; j_gene: TRBJ2-3; v_gene: TRBV10-3
CDR3aa: CASSVGHRTTYEQYF; CDR3nt: TGCGCCAGCAGCGTGGGACACCGGACCACCTACGAGCAGTACTTC; d_gene: .; abundance: .; len: 15; j_gene: TRBJ2-7; v_gene: TRBV5-1
CDR3aa: CASSESTTNSPLHF; CDR3nt: TGCGCCAGCAGTGAGTCGACGACTAATTCACCCCTCCACTTT; d_gene: .; abundance: .; len: 14; j_gene: TRBJ1-6; v_gene: TRBV10-1
CDR3aa: CASSPGVGARREQYF; CDR3nt: TGTGCCAGCAGCCCGGGCGTGGGGGCCCGTAGAGAGCAGTACTTC; d_gene: .; abundance: many; len: 15; j_gene: TRBJ2-7; v_gene: TRBV5-6
CDR3aa: CASSRPGANEQFF; CDR3nt: TGTGCCAGCAGCCGCCCCGGGGCCAATGAGCAGTTCTTC; d_gene: .; abundance: .; len: 13; j_gene: TRBJ2-1; v_gene: TRBV3-1
CDR3aa: CASSYPEKGSGNTIYF; CDR3nt: TGTGCCAGCAGCTACCCTGAAAAGGGGTCTGGAAACACCATATATTTT; d_gene: .; abundance: few; len: 16; j_gene: TRBJ1-3; v_gene: TRBV7-9
CDR3aa: CASRGRQGLNTGELFF; CDR3nt: TGTGCCAGCAGGGGGAGACAGGGGCTAAACACCGGGGAGCTGTTTTTT; d_gene: TRBD1; abundance: few; len: 16; j_gene: TRBJ2-2; v_gene: TRBV6-1
CDR3aa: CASSQGLRVAVNIQYF; CDR3nt: TGTGCCAGCAGCCAAGGTTTGCGGGTAGCGGTGAACATTCAGTACTTC; d_gene: .; abundance: many; len: 16; j_gene: TRBJ2-4; v_gene: TRBV3-1
CDR3aa: CASNPRRTTNEKLFF; CDR3nt: TGTGCCAGCAACCCTCGGAGGACAACTAATGAAAAACTGTTTTTT; d_gene: .; abundance: .; len: 15; j_gene: TRBJ1-4; v_gene: TRBV2
CDR3aa: CASSYSGTINTEAFF; CDR3nt: TGTGCCAGCAGTTACTCGGGGACAATTAACACTGAAGCTTTCTTT; d_gene: .; abundance: .; len: 15; j_gene: TRBJ1-1; v_gene: TRBV6-2/TRBV6-3
CDR3aa: CASSSHRVKGQFF; CDR3nt: TGTGCCAGTAGTTCCCACAGGGTTAAGGGTCAGTTCTTC; d_gene: .; abundance: .; len: 13; j_gene: TRBJ2-1; v_gene: TRBV19
CDR3aa: CASSEARGAQAFF; CDR3nt: TGTGCCAGCAGTGAAGCTCGGGGAGCCCAAGCTTTCTTT; d_gene: .; abundance: .; len: 13; j_gene: TRBJ1-1; v_gene: TRBV6-1
CDR3aa: CASSLRTEMNTEAFF; CDR3nt: TGTGCCAGCAGTTTGAGGACAGAAATGAACACTGAAGCTTTCTTT; d_gene: .; abundance: .; len: 15; j_gene: TRBJ1-1; v_gene: TRBV12-3/TRBV12-4
CDR3aa: CASSQEGTDGNTIYF; CDR3nt: TGCGCCAGCAGCCAAGAGGGGACAGATGGAAACACCATATATTTT; d_gene: TRBD1; abundance: .; len: 15; j_gene: TRBJ1-3; v_gene: TRBV4-1
CDR3aa: CASSQDSPGGAGANVLTF; CDR3nt: TGCGCCAGCAGCCAAGATTCCCCCGGTGGTGCTGGGGCCAACGTCCTGACTTTC; d_gene: .; abundance: .; len: 18; j_gene: TRBJ2-6; v_gene: TRBV4-1
CDR3aa: CASSYSLYQPQHF; CDR3nt: TGTGCCAGCAGTTACTCCCTGTATCAGCCCCAGCATTTT; d_gene: .; abundance: .; len: 13; j_gene: TRBJ1-5; v_gene: TRBV6-6
CDR3aa: CASSFWGNTEAFF; CDR3nt: TGCGCCAGCAGCTTCTGGGGAAACACTGAAGCTTTCTTT; d_gene: .; abundance: many; len: 13; j_gene: TRBJ1-1; v_gene: TRBV5-1
CDR3aa: CASSGTGRRDTEAFF; CDR3nt: TGTGCCAGCTCGGGGACAGGGAGAAGGGACACTGAAGCTTTCTTT; d_gene: TRBD1; abundance: once; len: 15; j_gene: TRBJ1-1; v_gene: TRBV7-9
CDR3aa: CASHSGTGRVEQYF; CDR3nt: TGTGCCAGCCACTCCGGGACAGGGCGCGTCGAGCAGTACTTC; d_gene: TRBD1; abundance: .; len: 14; j_gene: TRBJ2-7; v_gene: TRBV27
CDR3aa: CASSSDPSYNEQFF; CDR3nt: TGTGCCAGCAGCTCAGACCCTTCCTACAATGAGCAGTTCTTC; d_gene: .; abundance: few; len: 14; j_gene: TRBJ2-1; v_gene: TRBV7-9
CDR3aa: CSARDNTPGYGYTF; CDR3nt: TGCAGTGCTAGAGATAACACTCCTGGCTATGGCTACACCTTC; d_gene: .; abundance: .; len: 14; j_gene: TRBJ1-2; v_gene: TRBV20-1
CDR3aa: CASSSTGRDEQFF; CDR3nt: TGCGCCAGCAGCTCGACAGGGAGGGATGAGCAGTTCTTC; d_gene: .; abundance: .; len: 13; j_gene: TRBJ2-1; v_gene: TRBV5-1